These 9 T cell receptor beta chains were all obtained from the same sample, sequenced in a study of CXCR3-negative and CXCR3-positive naive CD8 T cells. Libraries of TRB cDNA were made by 5' RACE and carried UMIs. TCRdb re-called the 5' RACE reads and catalogs CDR3 proteins one per entry, DNA excluded. The sample table includes about 45,000 distinct CDR3 sequences. Sequencing input: memory CD8+ T cells from blood. The receptors here all came from a human donor in good health. Some clones in this sample may be carry-over from other donors' samples.

The V and J genes are TRBV20-1 and TRBJ2-7; the TCRdb D gene call, TRBD1, has no DNA to confirm it. Germline V gene lookup returns CDR1 DFQATT and CDR2 SNEGSKA (reference sequence). The CDR3 has 12 amino acids. Here the CDR3 reads CSARGGDYEQYF.

The V gene is TRBV6-2 or TRBV6-3, the J gene TRBJ2-1; lacking DNA, the TRBD1 call made by TCRdb goes unchecked. From germline, CDR1 is MNHEY and CDR2 SVGEGT. CDR3 size: 14 residues. CDR3 sequence: CASSLRTGGSEQFF.

Its frequency marks this clonotype as medium-sized. This chain uses TRBV18 with TRBJ2-5. Germline V gene lookup returns CDR1 KGHSH and CDR2 LQKENI. The CDR3 has 13 amino acids. CDR3 in amino acids: CASSRTGWETQYF.

The V and J genes are TRBV7-2 and TRBJ1-1; TCRdb designates TRBD1, a call that cannot be tested without DNA. The CDR3 is 16 residues long. Germline lookup yields CDR1 SGHTA and CDR2 FQGNSA. The CDR3 spells CASSLEAWTVNTEAFF.

V usage is TRBV28 and J usage is TRBJ2-2; the TRBD1 assignment by TCRdb is unverifiable without DNA. Germline V lookup: CDR1 MDHEN, CDR2 SYDVKM. The CDR3 consists of 16 residues. This CDR3 reads CASSPPGQGLTGELFF.

This chain joins TRBV12-3 or TRBV12-4 and TRBJ1-2; TCRdb reports TRBD1, a call that lacks DNA to check it against. The CDR3 consists of 17 residues. The CDR3 loop reads CASSLLSDRVINYGHTF.

CDR3 in amino acids: CASSPTSGGYEQYF. The chain joins TRBV5-1 to TRBJ2-7; without DNA, the TCRdb call of TRBD2 cannot be checked. Germline CDR1 reads SGHRS; CDR2 reads YFSETQ. This CDR3 has 14 amino acids.

The rearrangement links TRBV7-9 to TRBJ2-5; the TCRdb D gene call, TRBD1, has no DNA to confirm it. The CDR3 extends over 17 amino acids. Germline CDR1 is SEHNR and CDR2 is FQNEAQ (reference sequence). CDR3 region: CASREGTGQGLRETQYF.

The V call is TRBV3-1, the J call TRBJ1-1; lacking DNA, the TRBD1 call made by TCRdb goes unchecked. CDR3 length: 15 amino acids. Looked up from germline, CDR1 is LGHDT and CDR2 is YNNKEL (reference sequence). The CDR3 region is CASSPQDRYRAEAFF.